The rows below give T cell receptor beta chains drawn from one sample of a study of blood T cell repertoires in COVID-19. Sequencing was performed with immunoSEQ multiplex PCR; in TCRdb, only in-frame clones are kept and a portion is missing. The data show about 360,000 clones, with about 87% seen just once and less than 3.5% held by the top ten. Sample: peripheral blood. These receptors came from a human donor in a cohort sampled during active COVID-19. Each CDR3 is given with its conserved first and last residue. The D gene is left open where the match is weak. Expanded clones get a size class; other rows say once, few or many, or leave the size out.

d_gene,v_gene,abundance,j_gene,CDR3nt,CDR3aa
NA,TRBV11-2,NA,TRBJ1-4,TGTGCCAGCAGCCGACAGGCCCTTAATGAAAAACTGTTTTTT,CASSRQALNEKLFF
NA,TRBV7-7,NA,TRBJ2-5,TGTGCTAGCAGCCTCGGGACTTGGGGGGAGACCCAGTACTTC,CASSLGTWGETQYF
TRBD1,TRBV3-1/TRBV3-2,NA,TRBJ1-5,TGTGCCAGCAGCCAAGATATGGGACAGGGACTCCATTTT,CASSQDMGQGLHF
NA,TRBV29-1,NA,TRBJ1-1,TGCAGCGTTAGTCCGGGGTACACTGAAGCTTTCTTT,CSVSPGYTEAFF
TRBD2,TRBV6-5,few,TRBJ2-3,TGTGCCAGCAGTTGGGCACTAGCGGGGACAGATACGCAGTATTTT,CASSWALAGTDTQYF
TRBD1,TRBV7-6,NA,TRBJ1-4,TGTGCCAGCAGCCAAGAAAACAGGGGAATAAATGAAAAACTGTTTTTT,CASSQENRGINEKLFF
NA,TRBV2,NA,TRBJ1-3,TGTGCCAGCAGTGAGGCCTCAAACACCATATATTTT,CASSEASNTIYF
NA,TRBV30,NA,TRBJ1-2,TGTGCCTGGAGTAGGCAGGGCTCTAACTATGGCTACACCTTC,CAWSRQGSNYGYTF
NA,TRBV7-3,NA,TRBJ1-1,TGTGCCAGCAGCTTAACGGCAGGGCTGGGCACTGAAGCTTTCTTT,CASSLTAGLGTEAFF
TRBD1,TRBV7-3,NA,TRBJ2-3,TGTGCCAGCAGCATCAGGGGGAGCCGCACAGATACGCAGTATTTT,CASSIRGSRTDTQYF
TRBD2,TRBV5-6,NA,TRBJ2-1,TGTGCCAGCAGCCGCCGACTAGCGGGGGAGTACAATGAGCAGTTCTTC,CASSRRLAGEYNEQFF
TRBD1,TRBV5-1,once,TRBJ2-5,TGCGCCAGCAGCTTAGGACAGGGGGAAGAGACCCAGTACTTC,CASSLGQGEETQYF
TRBD1,TRBV11-2,NA,TRBJ1-4,TGTGCCAGCAGCGTGGGACAGGGTTATAATGAAAAACTGTTTTTT,CASSVGQGYNEKLFF
NA,TRBV10-3,NA,TRBJ2-7,TGTGCCATCAGTGAGTCGGGGACCGACGGGGGAGCCTTC,CAISESGTDGGAF
NA,TRBV11-2,NA,TRBJ2-5,TGTGCCAGCAGCGCGATAGAGACCCAGTACTTC,CASSAIETQYF
TRBD1,TRBV18,NA,TRBJ1-5,TGTGCCAGCTCCCAGGGGGGTAGGGATCAGCCCCAGCATTTT,CASSQGGRDQPQHF
TRBD2,TRBV4-1,NA,TRBJ2-5,TGCGCCAGCAGCCACCCGCCGGGACTAGTGATTGAGACCCAGTACTTC,CASSHPPGLVIETQYF
NA,TRBV5-6,once,TRBJ1-2,TGTGCCAGCAGCTTGGCTAGGGGTCGCGGCTACACCTTC,CASSLARGRGYTF
NA,TRBV11-2,NA,TRBJ2-1,TGTGCCAGCAGACCCGGGGAGGACGGACACAATGAGCAGTTCTTC,CASRPGEDGHNEQFF
TRBD2,TRBV5-6,NA,TRBJ2-1,TGTGCCAGCAGCTTGGAGGGGGCTAGCGGGAGTCCGAATGAGCAGTTCTTC,CASSLEGASGSPNEQFF
NA,TRBV3-1/TRBV3-2,NA,TRBJ2-1,TGTGCCAGCAGCCAAGATGTCGTCTCCGGGAATGAGCAGTTCTTC,CASSQDVVSGNEQFF
NA,TRBV21-1,NA,TRBJ1-2,TGTGCCAGCAGCAAGCAGGGACAGGTAACGGGCTACACCTTC,CASSKQGQVTGYTF
NA,TRBV5-6,NA,TRBJ2-7,TGTGCCAGCAGCACCGGAGCCCGCGAGCAGTACTTC,CASSTGAREQYF
NA,TRBV7-9,few,TRBJ2-7,TGTGCCAGCAGCTCTAGGACTGGCTCCTACGAGCAGTACTTC,CASSSRTGSYEQYF
NA,TRBV7-9,NA,TRBJ1-2,TGTGCCAGCAGCTTGACGGGAAATGGCTACACCTTC,CASSLTGNGYTF
NA,TRBV6-4,many,TRBJ1-6,TGTGCCAGCAGCTCGGGAGGGGATAATTCACCCCTCCACTTT,CASSSGGDNSPLHF
NA,TRBV6-6,NA,TRBJ1-2,TGTGCCAGCAGCTACTCCCCCCTTAGAGGTGGCTACACCTTC,CASSYSPLRGGYTF
TRBD2,TRBV5-1,once,TRBJ2-2,TGCGCCAGCAGTCCGGGACTAGCGGGTTCTGGGGAGCTGTTTTTT,CASSPGLAGSGELFF
TRBD1,TRBV28,NA,TRBJ2-3,TGTGCCAGCAGGACAGGGGAATGGGCAGATACGCAGTATTTT,CASRTGEWADTQYF
NA,TRBV10-3,NA,TRBJ2-1,TGTGCCATCAGTGAGTCAAAGGAGGGAGTAAAGTTCTTC,CAISESKEGVKFF
TRBD1,TRBV30,NA,TRBJ1-5,TGTGCCTGGAGTGCGGAGACAGGGAACAATCAGCCCCAGCATTTT,CAWSAETGNNQPQHF
TRBD1,TRBV10-3,NA,TRBJ2-1,TGTGCCATCAGTGGGACAGGGGGAACGGCTGAGCAGTTCTTC,CAISGTGGTAEQFF
NA,TRBV7-9,few,TRBJ2-2,TGTGCCAGCAGCGACCGAAGTCCGGGGACCGGGGAGCTGTTTTTT,CASSDRSPGTGELFF
NA,TRBV2,NA,TRBJ2-7,TGTGCCAGCAGTGAAGACGTGGGTTGGAGCGGCGAGCAGTACTTC,CASSEDVGWSGEQYF
NA,TRBV18,NA,TRBJ1-6,TGTGCCAGCTCACCAACGGCAGGGTCTAATTCACCCCTCCACTTT,CASSPTAGSNSPLHF
TRBD2,TRBV9,once,TRBJ2-1,TGTGCCAGCAGTCACAAGTTTCCCGGGACTAGCGGGAGCTCCTACAATGAGCAGTTCTTC,CASSHKFPGTSGSSYNEQFF
TRBD1,TRBV18,NA,TRBJ1-2,TGTGCCAGCTCACCAGAAACCGGGACAGGGGCGTTCTATGGCTACACCTTC,CASSPETGTGAFYGYTF
NA,TRBV9,NA,TRBJ2-5,TGTGCCAGCAGCGTACGCAGCGCCGCGTACCAAGAGACCCAGTACTTC,CASSVRSAAYQETQYF
TRBD1,TRBV9,NA,TRBJ1-1,TGTGCCAGCAGCGTAGGGGGGACAGGGCCGGCTTTCTTT,CASSVGGTGPAFF
TRBD1,TRBV7-6,NA,TRBJ1-2,TGTGCCAGCAGCTTTGGACAGGGCCATGGCTACACCTTC,CASSFGQGHGYTF
NA,TRBV27,NA,TRBJ1-2,TGTGCCAGCAGTTTGGCGGGGGGGTATGGCTACACCTTC,CASSLAGGYGYTF
TRBD2,TRBV19,NA,TRBJ2-7,TGCCGGACTAGCGGGGTGACCTACGAGCAGTACTTC,CRTSGVTYEQYF